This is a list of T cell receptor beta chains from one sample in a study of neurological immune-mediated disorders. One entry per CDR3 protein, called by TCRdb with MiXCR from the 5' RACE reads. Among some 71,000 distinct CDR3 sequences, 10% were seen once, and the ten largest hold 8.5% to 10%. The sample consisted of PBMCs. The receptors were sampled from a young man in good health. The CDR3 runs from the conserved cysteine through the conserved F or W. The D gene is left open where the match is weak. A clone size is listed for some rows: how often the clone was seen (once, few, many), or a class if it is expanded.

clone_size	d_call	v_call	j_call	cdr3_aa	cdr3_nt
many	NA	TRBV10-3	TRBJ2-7	CAISRGDGYEQYF	TGTGCCATCAGTAGGGGGGACGGCTACGAGCAGTACTTC
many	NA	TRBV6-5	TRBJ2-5	CASTDQETQYF	TGTGCCAGCACGGACCAAGAGACCCAGTACTTC
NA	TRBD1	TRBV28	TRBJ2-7	CASNSQGISYEQYF	TGTGCCAGCAATTCACAGGGGATCTCCTACGAGCAGTACTTC
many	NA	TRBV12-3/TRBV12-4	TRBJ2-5	CASSSRERAETQYF	TGTGCCAGCAGTTCCCGGGAGCGCGCAGAGACCCAGTACTTC
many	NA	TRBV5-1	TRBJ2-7	CASSLAPTAYYEQYF	TGCGCCAGCAGCTTGGCCCCCACAGCATACTACGAGCAGTACTTC
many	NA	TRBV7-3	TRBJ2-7	CASSLRPSYEQYF	TGTGCCAGCAGCTTAAGACCCTCCTACGAGCAGTACTTC
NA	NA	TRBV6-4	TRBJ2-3	CASSDGATDTQYF	TGTGCCAGCAGTGACGGGGCCACAGATACGCAGTATTTT
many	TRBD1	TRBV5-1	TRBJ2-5	CASRGTDQETQYF	TGCGCCAGCAGAGGGACAGACCAAGAGACCCAGTACTTC
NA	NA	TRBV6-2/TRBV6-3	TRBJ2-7	CASSYPGGTYEQYF	TGTGCCAGCAGTTACCCAGGTGGCACCTACGAGCAGTACTTC
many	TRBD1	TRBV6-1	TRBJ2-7	CASRRTGGDEQYF	TGTGCCAGCAGACGGACAGGGGGAGACGAGCAGTACTTC
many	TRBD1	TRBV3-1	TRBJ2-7	CASSQDFGTGSSEQYF	TGTGCCAGCAGCCAAGATTTCGGGACAGGGTCGTCCGAGCAGTACTTC
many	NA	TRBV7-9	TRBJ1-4	CASRTEREKLFF	TGTGCCAGCAGGACAGAACGGGAAAAACTGTTTTTT
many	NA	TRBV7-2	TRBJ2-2	CASSLGWGSVGTGELFF	TGTGCCAGCAGCTTAGGCTGGGGGAGCGTGGGGACCGGGGAGCTGTTTTTT
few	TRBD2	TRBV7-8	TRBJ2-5	CASSLSGTSGKETQYF	TGTGCCAGCAGCTTGTCCGGGACTAGCGGGAAAGAGACCCAGTACTTC
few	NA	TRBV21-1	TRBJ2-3	CASSGDGCTDTQYF	TGTGCCAGCAGCGGGGACGGATGCACAGATACGCAGTATTTT
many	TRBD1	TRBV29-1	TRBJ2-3	CSVALGTATDTQYF	TGCAGCGTTGCCCTGGGGACAGCCACAGATACGCAGTATTTT
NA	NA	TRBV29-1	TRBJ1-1	CSVEGTEMPGIMNTEAFF	TGCAGCGTTGAGGGGACGGAAATGCCCGGGATCATGAACACTGAAGCTTTCTTT
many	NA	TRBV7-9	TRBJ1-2	CASSFGNYGYTF	TGTGCCAGCAGCTTTGGAAACTATGGCTACACCTTC
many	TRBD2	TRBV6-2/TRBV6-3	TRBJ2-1	CASSSPSAGGPNEQFF	TGTGCCAGCAGTTCTCCCTCAGCGGGAGGGCCAAATGAGCAGTTCTTC
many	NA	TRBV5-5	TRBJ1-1	CASSLALTDTEAFF	TGTGCCAGCAGCTTGGCCTTGACCGACACTGAAGCTTTCTTT
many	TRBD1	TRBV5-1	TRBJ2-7	CASSTRQGSYEQYF	TGCGCCAGCAGCACCCGACAGGGGTCCTACGAGCAGTACTTC
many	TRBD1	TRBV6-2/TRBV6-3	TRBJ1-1	CASIPGQGRGKAFF	TGTGCCAGCATCCCTGGACAGGGGAGGGGGAAAGCTTTCTTT
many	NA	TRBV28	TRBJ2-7	CASSPGTRGYEQYF	TGTGCCAGCAGTCCAGGGACCCGAGGGTACGAGCAGTACTTC
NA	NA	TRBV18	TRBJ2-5	CASSAQQETQYF	TGTGCCAGCTCAGCGCAACAAGAGACCCAGTACTTC
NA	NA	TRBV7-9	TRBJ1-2	CASSFGASYGYTF	TGTGCCAGCAGCTTTGGGGCGTCCTATGGCTACACCTTC
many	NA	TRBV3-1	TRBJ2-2	CASRNTGELFF	TGTGCCAGCAGAAACACCGGGGAGCTGTTTTTT
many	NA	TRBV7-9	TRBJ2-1	CASSAGTYNEQFF	TGTGCCAGCAGCGCGGGGACTTACAATGAGCAGTTCTTC
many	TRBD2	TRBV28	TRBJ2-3	CASNPAGVQDTQYF	TGTGCCAGCAACCCGGCGGGAGTGCAGGATACGCAGTATTTT
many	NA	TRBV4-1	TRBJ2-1	CASSQETGGYNEQFF	TGCGCCAGCAGCCAAGAGACAGGTGGTTACAATGAGCAGTTCTTC
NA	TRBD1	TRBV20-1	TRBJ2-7	CSAQGQGSYEQYF	TGCAGTGCCCAAGGACAGGGGAGCTACGAGCAGTACTTC
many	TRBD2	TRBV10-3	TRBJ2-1	CAISEGLGEQFF	TGTGCCATCAGTGAGGGACTAGGGGAGCAGTTCTTC
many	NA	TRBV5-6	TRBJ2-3	CASSLTWTDTQYF	TGTGCCAGCAGCCTCACCTGGACAGATACGCAGTATTTT
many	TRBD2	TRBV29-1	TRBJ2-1	CSVEDPQTSGQFF	TGCAGCGTTGAAGATCCCCAGACTAGCGGGCAGTTCTTC
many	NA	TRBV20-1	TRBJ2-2	CSARPGQTSTGELFF	TGCAGTGCTAGACCGGGACAAACGAGCACCGGGGAGCTGTTTTTT
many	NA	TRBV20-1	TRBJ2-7	CSADWKYEQYF	TGCAGTGCCGACTGGAAGTACGAGCAGTACTTC
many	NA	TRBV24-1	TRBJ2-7	CATSPPGTSYEQYF	TGTGCCACCAGTCCCCCGGGGACATCCTACGAGCAGTACTTC
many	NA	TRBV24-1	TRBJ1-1	CATSDFLGEAFF	TGTGCCACCAGTGATTTTCTGGGTGAAGCTTTCTTT
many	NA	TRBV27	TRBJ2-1	CASSPTGTIPYNEQFF	TGTGCCAGCAGTCCGACCGGGACCATCCCGTACAATGAGCAGTTCTTC
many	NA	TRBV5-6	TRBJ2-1	CATEKGPYNEQFF	TGTGCCACCGAAAAGGGACCTTACAATGAGCAGTTCTTC
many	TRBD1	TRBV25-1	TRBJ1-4	CASSEYIGTGGGKLFF	TGTGCCAGCAGTGAATATATTGGGACAGGGGGAGGAAAACTGTTTTTT